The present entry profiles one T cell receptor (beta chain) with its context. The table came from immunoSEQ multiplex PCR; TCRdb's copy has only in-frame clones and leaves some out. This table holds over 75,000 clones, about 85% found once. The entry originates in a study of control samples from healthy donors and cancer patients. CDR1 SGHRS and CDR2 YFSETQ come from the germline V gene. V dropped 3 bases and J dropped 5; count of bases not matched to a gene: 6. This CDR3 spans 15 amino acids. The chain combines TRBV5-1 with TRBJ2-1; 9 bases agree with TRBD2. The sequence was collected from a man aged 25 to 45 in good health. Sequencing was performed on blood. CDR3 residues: CASSYIAGENNEQFF. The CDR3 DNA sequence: TGCGCCAGCAGCTATATAGCGGGGGAAAACAATGAGCAGTTCTTC. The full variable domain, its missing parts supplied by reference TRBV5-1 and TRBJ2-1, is KAGVTQTPRYLIKTRGQQVTLSCSPISGHRSVSWYQQTPGQGLQFLFEYFSETQRNKGNFPGRFSGRQFSNSRSEMNVSTLELGDSALYLCASSYIAGENNEQFFGPGTRLTVL.